This record concerns one T cell receptor beta chain sequence. The J segment lost 4 bases and the V segment lost 8 bases, leaving 6 bases of the junction unmatched. Germline assignment: CDR1 MNHEY and CDR2 SMNVEV (reference sequence). The CDR3 is 13 amino acids. The record originates from a study of blood T cell repertoires in COVID-19. Study overall: T cells, B-cell-depleted T cells, or PBMCs supplied cDNA or gDNA.

TCRdb keeps only in-frame clones here, not all; method: immunoSEQ multiplex PCR. The data show some 180,000 clones, with around 82% seen just once and 5.2% held by the top ten. Participant reports of clinical history set cohort assignment. The chain is built from TRBV27 and TRBJ1-2, with TRBD1 matching over 8 bases. Sequencing input: PBMCs or T cells enriched from blood (not recorded which). This sequence originates from a woman aged 60-70 years with acute COVID-19. The CDR3 DNA follows: TGTGCCAGCGCCCGGGACAGGTTCTATGGCTACACCTTC. As protein: CASARDRFYGYTF.